This TCR beta chain was captured in a study of control samples from healthy donors and cancer patients. Germline V gene data show CDR1 as SGHNT and CDR2 as YYREEE (reference sequence). The CDR3 consists of 16 residues. The V and J ends lost 0 bases and 0 bases respectively, with 11 bases between them. Method: immunoSEQ multiplex PCR; TCRdb's copy keeps in-frame clones and lacks some. This sample has about 130,000 clones, with around 93% found just once. This clone appeared once. The origin of this receptor is a man between 18 and 35 years old in good health. Sequencing was performed on blood. This chain joins TRBV5-4 and TRBJ2-3; D may be TRBD1 (6 bases). Here the CDR3 reads CASSLGGPLSTDTQYF. The CDR3 bases are TGTGCCAGCAGCTTGGGGGGGCCACTTAGCACAGATACGCAGTATTTT.